These 7 T cell receptor beta chains were sequenced from one sample in a study of blood T cells in healthy people across ages. Primed by a sample-barcoded 5' primer and a J-beta primer mix, a second PCR proceeded for about 6 to 12 cycles. A single record per CDR3 protein comes from TCRdb applying MiXCR to the 5' RACE reads. The data hold more than 450,000 distinct CDR3 sequences, with 25% to 35% observed a single time. Separately, the same data were catalogued under a study of T cells of mothers and their children.

The sequenced sample was blood. The receptor set was obtained from a boy aged 2 to 9 in good health.

This chain joins TRBV6-2 or TRBV6-3 and TRBJ2-7; 9 nucleotides align to TRBD2. Germline trimming cut 6 bases from V and 3 bases from J; bases unmatched to any gene: 6. The CDR3 is made up of 14 amino acids. CDR1 is MNHEY, CDR2 SVGEGT, per germline. This CDR3 is CASRAGGEGYEQYF. In nucleotides, the CDR3 is TGTGCCAGCAGAGCGGGAGGAGAAGGCTACGAGCAGTACTTC.

This chain links TRBV28 with TRBJ2-3; 7 bases are a match to TRBD2. The J segment lost 2 bases and the V segment lost 7 bases, leaving 12 bases of the junction unmatched. Germline assignment: CDR1 MDHEN and CDR2 SYDVKM. The CDR3 length is 16 residues. CDR3 region: CASTPHGGGFTDTQYF. Written as DNA, the CDR3 is TGTGCCAGCACCCCCCATGGCGGGGGTTTCACAGATACGCAGTATTTT. The variable domain in full, with the rest retrieved from reference TRBV28 and TRBJ2-3, is DVKVTQSSRYLVKRTGEKVFLECVQDMDHENMFWYRQDPGLGLRLIYFSYDVKMKEKGDIPEGYSVSREKKERFSLILESASTNQTSMYLCASTPHGGGFTDTQYFGPGTRLTVL.

This clonotype was observed a handful of times. This chain uses TRBV20-1 with TRBJ2-1; D is possibly TRBD1 (6 bases). Gene TRBJ2-7 matches the end of the DNA better, so the J call may be wrong. The CDR3 extends over 13 amino acids. Germline assignment: CDR1 DFQATT and CDR2 SNEGSKA (reference sequence). The CDR3 region has the DNA TGCAGTGCTTTCCGGGAACAGGGCTACGAGCAGTACTTC. Translated, it gives CSAFREQGYEQYF.

The J gene is TRBJ2-3, the V gene TRBV10-3, with TRBD2 identical over 13 bases. After removal of 2 bases from V and 4 bases from J, the junction contained 3 bases not matched to a gene. The CDR3 consists of 16 residues. Germline loops: CDR1 ENHRY, CDR2 SYGVKD. The CDR3 DNA sequence: TGTGCCATCAGTGAGGGGACTAGCGGGATCGCAGATACGCAGTATTTT. It is translated as CAISEGTSGIADTQYF.

Only a few counts were recorded for this clonotype. The genes are TRBV2 and TRBJ2-1; the D gene could be TRBD1 or TRBD2 (9 bases each). Trimming pared 0 bases from V and 2 bases from J, leaving 32 bases between. Germline CDR1 SNHLY, CDR2 FYNNEI. The CDR3 contains 23 residues. The CDR3 loop reads CASSEALSGTGFCSGGPYNEQFF. The CDR3 DNA sequence: TGTGCCAGCAGTGAAGCGCTATCCGGGACAGGGTTTTGTAGCGGGGGACCCTACAATGAGCAGTTCTTC.

V is TRBV10-3 and J is TRBJ2-5, with D possibly matching TRBD1 (5 bases). Judging by the DNA end, TRBJ2-7 fits better; the J call may be wrong. The CDR3 length is 14 residues. Germline V gene lookup returns CDR1 ENHRY and CDR2 SYGVKD. The CDR3 region has the DNA TGTGCCATCAGTGAGAGGGGTGGGACCTACGAGCAGTACTTC. This translates into CAISERGGTYEQYF.

This clonotype was seen ten or more times. This chain joins TRBV7-2 and TRBJ2-5, with TRBD1 identical over 9 bases. Germline V gives CDR1 SGHTA, CDR2 FQGNSA. The CDR3 runs to 16 residues. V lost 5 bases, J lost 5 bases, and 12 bases stayed unmatched. CDR3 sequence: CASSLLWTGAGETQYF. For the CDR3, the DNA is TGTGCCAGCAGCCTCCTCTGGACAGGGGCAGGGGAGACCCAGTACTTC.